These 17 T cell receptor beta chains came from one sample sequenced in a study of blood T cells in healthy people across ages. For the second PCR, which ran for 7 to 11 cycles, a sample-barcoded 5' primer and a J-beta primer mix were used. TCRdb reprocessed the 5' RACE reads via MiXCR and lists one record per CDR3 protein. The profile shows 1.5 million to 1.8 million distinct CDR3 sequences, about 45% of them singletons. Sample: blood. The receptors derive from a woman aged 18-29 years in good health.

The rearrangement links TRBV29-1 to TRBJ1-2; D unclear. This CDR3 has 11 residues. Trimming left V 5 bases short and J 8 bases short, with 12 bases between. CDR1 and CDR2 (germline): SQVTM, ANQGSEA. Here the CDR3 reads CSVFQKGGYTF. Here the CDR3 DNA reads TGCAGCGTTTTTCAGAAGGGAGGCTACACCTTC.

The chain carries TRBV29-1 and TRBJ1-1, with TRBD1 matching 12 bases. The V and J ends lost 0 bases and 0 bases, in that order; junction bases with no gene match: 8. The CDR3 has 18 residues. Germline V lookup: CDR1 SQVTM, CDR2 ANQGSEA. The CDR3 here is CSVEDVGTGGLMNTEAFF. The CDR3 DNA follows: TGCAGCGTTGAAGATGTCGGGACAGGGGGCCTAATGAACACTGAAGCTTTCTTT.

This clonotype came up many times. V usage is TRBV5-1 and J usage is TRBJ2-3; 8 bases fit TRBD2. This CDR3 has 15 residues. The V segment lost 5 bases and the J segment 1 base; nucleotides outside the gene matches: 6. Germline CDR1 reads SGHRS; CDR2 reads YFSETQ. The CDR3 nucleotides read TGCGCCAGCAGTTTCACTAGCGGCCGCACAGATACGCAGTATTTT. It codes for CASSFTSGRTDTQYF.

This clonotype was seen a handful of times. V gene TRBV7-2 combines with J gene TRBJ1-1; 7 positions agree with TRBD1. Germline V gives CDR1 SGHTA, CDR2 FQGNSA. The CDR3 is 15 residues long. V dropped 5 bases and J dropped 8; count of bases not matched to a gene: 14. The DNA of the CDR3 is TGTGCCAGCAGCATCTACGGGACAGAGAGAGCCGAAGCTTTCTTT. Translating it yields CASSIYGTERAEAFF.

The gene calls are TRBV6-5 and TRBJ2-7, with D uncertain. Germline CDR1 MNHEY, CDR2 SVGAGI. The CDR3 is 14 residues long. V lost 0 bases and J 2 bases, leaving 8 bases between the germline ends. In DNA, the CDR3 is TGTGCCAGCAGTTACTCCGTAGGGACCTACGAGCAGTACTTC. Translation gives CASSYSVGTYEQYF.

The chain recombines TRBV3-1 with TRBJ2-5; TRBD2 might be the D (7 bases). The assigned J gene may be wrong: the sequence end matches TRBJ2-4 better. Germline CDR1 reads LGHDT; CDR2 reads YNNKEL (reference sequence). The CDR3 length is 13 residues. In DNA form, the CDR3 reads TGTGCCAGCAGCCTCCAAGGGGGGGACATTCAGTACTTC. This sequence encodes CASSLQGGDIQYF.

V is TRBV9 and J is TRBJ2-1; D remains ambiguous. This CDR3 contains 14 residues. In germline, CDR1 is SGDLS, CDR2 YYNGEE. V was trimmed by 0 bases and J by 8 bases, leaving 12 bases between them. The CDR3 DNA follows: TGTGCCAGCAGCGTAGACTTGACGTCGGATGAGCAGTTCTTC. It translates to CASSVDLTSDEQFF.

A few counts support this clonotype. The chain links TRBV11-2 to TRBJ1-2; D is unresolved. The CDR3 runs 16 residues. The V end lost 4 bases, the J end lost 1 base, and 16 bases lay between the germline ends. The V gene's germline CDR1 is SGHAT and CDR2 FQNNGV. The CDR3 spells CASSSLGRSHNYGYTF. As DNA, the CDR3 is TGTGCCAGCAGCTCACTAGGACGGAGTCATAACTATGGCTACACCTTC.

The rearrangement joins TRBV10-3 to TRBJ2-3, with 7 bases identical to TRBD2. CDR3 length: 15 amino acids. J lost 1 base, V lost 3 bases, and 4 bases had no gene match. The germline V gene encodes CDR1 ENHRY and CDR2 SYGVKD. This CDR3 reads CAISDPSGGTDTQYF. CDR3 DNA sequence: TGTGCCATCAGTGACCCTAGCGGAGGCACAGATACGCAGTATTTT.

At least ten counts were recorded for this clonotype. The V gene is TRBV15, the J gene TRBJ2-1; 7 nucleotides line up with TRBD2. CDR1 is LNHNV, CDR2 YYDKDF, per germline (reference sequence). This CDR3 spans 15 amino acids. Trimming cost V 6 bases and J 3 bases; bases outside gene matches: 8. Here the CDR3 DNA reads TGTGCCACCAGAACCCCCGGCGGGAGCTACAATGAGCAGTTCTTC. This gives the protein CATRTPGGSYNEQFF.

At least ten counts were recorded for this clonotype. This sequence joins TRBV12-3 or TRBV12-4 and TRBJ1-2; D is perhaps TRBD1 (6 bases). Trimming stripped 6 bases from V and 13 bases from J, with 15 bases between. The CDR3 totals 11 residues. CDR3 loop: CASRHRTDPTF. In DNA, the CDR3 is TGTGCCAGCAGGCACCGGACAGATCCCACCTTC.

V and J are TRBV9 and TRBJ2-5; D unclear. V lost 3 bases to trimming and J lost 3 bases, with 9 bases between them. This CDR3 comprises 13 residues. Germline values: CDR1 SGDLS, CDR2 YYNGEE. CDR3 region: CASSGEVEETQYF. The CDR3 coding sequence is TGTGCCAGCAGCGGCGAGGTTGAAGAGACCCAGTACTTC.

V and J are TRBV7-9 and TRBJ1-2; no definite D call. The CDR3 totals 12 residues. The V gene's germline CDR1 is SEHNR and CDR2 FQNEAQ (reference sequence). V was trimmed by 3 bases and J by 5 bases, leaving 7 bases between them. Written as DNA, the CDR3 is TGTGCCAGCAGCTTCGAAGTATATGGCTACACCTTC. Translating it yields CASSFEVYGYTF.

This clonotype was seen a few times. V gene TRBV3-1 combines with J gene TRBJ2-7; 9 nucleotides agree with TRBD2. The ends lost 0 bases at V and 3 bases at J; junction bases unmatched: 6. The CDR3 contains 16 residues. Germline V gene data show CDR1 as LGHDT and CDR2 as YNNKEL (reference sequence). Here the CDR3 DNA reads TGTGCCAGCAGCCAAGATCTAAGGCGGGGGGGCTACGAGCAGTACTTC. Protein product: CASSQDLRRGGYEQYF.

This clonotype was detected only a few times. V gene TRBV7-9 combines with J gene TRBJ2-7; 12 bases are a match to TRBD2. Germline V gene lookup returns CDR1 SEHNR and CDR2 FQNEAQ (reference sequence). The CDR3 sequence is 17 residues long. The trim removed 5 bases at V and 5 bases at J, leaving 13 bases unmatched. CDR3 in amino acids: CASSHHYPSGGAHEQYF. The CDR3 nucleotides are TGTGCCAGCAGCCACCACTATCCTAGCGGGGGGGCCCACGAGCAGTACTTC.

The chain employs TRBV10-3 and TRBJ2-3; the D gene is possibly TRBD2 (6 bases). The germline V gene has CDR1 ENHRY and CDR2 SYGVKD. The CDR3 is made up of 16 amino acids. Trimming left V 6 bases short and J 0 bases short, with 16 bases between. The CDR3 region has the DNA TGTGCCATCAGAACCTTAGCGGATACTAGCACAGATACGCAGTATTTT. Its protein is CAIRTLADTSTDTQYF.

On this clonotype itself: One end of the junction fails to match germline, which may point to a read error. V gene TRBV12-3 or TRBV12-4 combines with J gene TRBJ2-3; the D is unclear. The CDR3 is made up of 11 amino acids. The CDR3 sequence is CASRLTDAQYF. CDR3 in DNA: TGTGCCAGCAGACTAACAGATGCGCAGTATTTT.